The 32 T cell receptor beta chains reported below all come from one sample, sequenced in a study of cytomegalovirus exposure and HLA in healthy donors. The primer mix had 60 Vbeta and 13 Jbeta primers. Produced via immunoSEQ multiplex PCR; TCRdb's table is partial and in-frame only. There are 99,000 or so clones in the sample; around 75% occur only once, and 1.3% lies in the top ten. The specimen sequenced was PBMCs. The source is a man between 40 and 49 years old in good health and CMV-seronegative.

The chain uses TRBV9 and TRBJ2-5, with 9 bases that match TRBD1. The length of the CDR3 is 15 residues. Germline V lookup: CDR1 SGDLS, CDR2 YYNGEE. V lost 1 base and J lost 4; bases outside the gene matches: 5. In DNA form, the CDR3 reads TGTGCCAGCAGCGTATGGGACAGGGCGTTAGAGACCCAGTACTTC. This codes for CASSVWDRALETQYF.

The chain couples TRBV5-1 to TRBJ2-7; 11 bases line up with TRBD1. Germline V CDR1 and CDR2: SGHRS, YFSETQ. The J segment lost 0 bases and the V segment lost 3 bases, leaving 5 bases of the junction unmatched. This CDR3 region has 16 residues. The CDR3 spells CASSSVGTGGSYEQYF. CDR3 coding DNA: TGCGCCAGCAGCTCAGTTGGGACAGGGGGCTCCTACGAGCAGTACTTC.

The CDR3 sequence: CASSPPSGTGAGELFF. For the CDR3, the DNA is TGTGCCAGCAGTCCCCCTTCGGGAACAGGGGCCGGGGAGCTGTTTTTT. The gene calls are TRBV27 and TRBJ2-2; 7 bases align to TRBD1. CDR1 and CDR2 from the germline V gene are MNHEY and SMNVEV (reference sequence). V lost 5 bases and J lost 6; bases outside the gene matches: 12. This CDR3 is 16 amino acids long.

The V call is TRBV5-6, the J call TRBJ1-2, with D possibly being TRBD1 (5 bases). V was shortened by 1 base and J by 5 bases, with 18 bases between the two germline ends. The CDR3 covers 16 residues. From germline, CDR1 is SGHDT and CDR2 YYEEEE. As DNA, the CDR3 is TGTGCCAGCAGCTTGAAATCTGGACACAGTATTTATGGCTACACCTTC. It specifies CASSLKSGHSIYGYTF.

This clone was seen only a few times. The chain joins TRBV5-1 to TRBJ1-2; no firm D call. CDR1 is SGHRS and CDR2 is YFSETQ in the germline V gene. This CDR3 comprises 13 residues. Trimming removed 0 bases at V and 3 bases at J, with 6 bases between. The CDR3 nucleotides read TGCGCCAGCAGCTTGGACGGGGACTATGGCTACACCTTC. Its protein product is CASSLDGDYGYTF.

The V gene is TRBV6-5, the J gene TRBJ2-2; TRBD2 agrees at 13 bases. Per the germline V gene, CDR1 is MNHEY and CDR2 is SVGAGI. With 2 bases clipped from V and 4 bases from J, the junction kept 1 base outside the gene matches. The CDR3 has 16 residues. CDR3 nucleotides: TGTGCCAGCAGTTACAGGACTAGCGGGAGCACCGGGGAGCTGTTTTTT. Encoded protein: CASSYRTSGSTGELFF.

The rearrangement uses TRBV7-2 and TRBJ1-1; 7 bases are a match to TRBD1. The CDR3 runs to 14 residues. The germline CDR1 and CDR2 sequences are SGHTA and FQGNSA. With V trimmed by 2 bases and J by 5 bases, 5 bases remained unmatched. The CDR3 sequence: CASSLSGGPTEAFF. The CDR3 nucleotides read TGTGCCAGCAGCTTATCAGGGGGGCCTACTGAAGCTTTCTTT.

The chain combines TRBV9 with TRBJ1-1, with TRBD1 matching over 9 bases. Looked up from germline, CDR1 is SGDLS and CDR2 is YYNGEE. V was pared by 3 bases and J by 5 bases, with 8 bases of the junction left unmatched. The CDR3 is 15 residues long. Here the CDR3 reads CASSALQGALTEAFF. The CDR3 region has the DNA TGTGCCAGCAGCGCGTTACAGGGGGCCTTGACTGAAGCTTTCTTT.

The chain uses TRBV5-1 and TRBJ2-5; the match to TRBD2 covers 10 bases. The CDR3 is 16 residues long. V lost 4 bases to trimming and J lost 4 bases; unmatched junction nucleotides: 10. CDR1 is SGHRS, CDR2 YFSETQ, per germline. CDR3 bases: TGCGCCAGCAGCAGGGGCCAGCGGGGGGGCGGAGAGACCCAGTACTTC. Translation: CASSRGQRGGGETQYF.

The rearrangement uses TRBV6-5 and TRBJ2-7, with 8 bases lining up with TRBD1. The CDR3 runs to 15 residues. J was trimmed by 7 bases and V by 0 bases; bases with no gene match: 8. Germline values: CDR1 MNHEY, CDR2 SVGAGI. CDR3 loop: CASSYSRTGSGEQYF. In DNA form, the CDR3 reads TGTGCCAGCAGTTACTCCCGGACAGGGTCGGGTGAGCAGTACTTC.

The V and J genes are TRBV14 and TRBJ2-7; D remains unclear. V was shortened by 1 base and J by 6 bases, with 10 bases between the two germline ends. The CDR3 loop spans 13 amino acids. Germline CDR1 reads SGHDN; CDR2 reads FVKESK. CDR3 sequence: CASSQAASREQYF. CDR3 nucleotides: TGTGCCAGCAGCCAAGCTGCGTCCCGCGAGCAGTACTTC.

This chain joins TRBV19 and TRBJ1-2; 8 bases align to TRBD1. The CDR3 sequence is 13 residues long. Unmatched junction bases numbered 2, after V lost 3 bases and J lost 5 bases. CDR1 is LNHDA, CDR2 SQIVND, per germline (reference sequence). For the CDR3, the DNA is TGTGCCAGTAGTATCGGACAGGGTTATGGCTACACCTTC. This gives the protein CASSIGQGYGYTF.

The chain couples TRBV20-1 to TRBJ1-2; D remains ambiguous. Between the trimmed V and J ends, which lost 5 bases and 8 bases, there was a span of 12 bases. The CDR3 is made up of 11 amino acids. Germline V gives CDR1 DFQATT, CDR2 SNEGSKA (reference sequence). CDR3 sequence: CSAGPGLGYTF. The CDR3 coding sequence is TGCAGTGCTGGCCCGGGTTTGGGCTACACCTTC.

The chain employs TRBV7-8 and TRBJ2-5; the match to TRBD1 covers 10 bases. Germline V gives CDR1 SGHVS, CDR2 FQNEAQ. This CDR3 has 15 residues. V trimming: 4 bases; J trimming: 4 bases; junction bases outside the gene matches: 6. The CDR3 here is CASSSTGGALETQYF. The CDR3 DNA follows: TGTGCCAGCAGCTCGACAGGGGGCGCGTTAGAGACCCAGTACTTC. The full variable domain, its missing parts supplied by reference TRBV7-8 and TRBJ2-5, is GAGVSQSPRYKVAKRGQDVALRCDPISGHVSLFWYQQALGQGPEFLTYFQNEAQLDKSGLPSDRFFAERPEGSVSTLKIQRTQQEDSAVYLCASSSTGGALETQYFGPGTRLLVL.

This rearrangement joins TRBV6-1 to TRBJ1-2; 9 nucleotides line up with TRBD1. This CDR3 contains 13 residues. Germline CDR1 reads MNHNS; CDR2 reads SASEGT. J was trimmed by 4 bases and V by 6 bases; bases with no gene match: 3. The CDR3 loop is CASRVDRGYGYTF. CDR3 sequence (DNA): TGTGCCAGCAGGGTGGACAGGGGCTATGGCTACACCTTC.

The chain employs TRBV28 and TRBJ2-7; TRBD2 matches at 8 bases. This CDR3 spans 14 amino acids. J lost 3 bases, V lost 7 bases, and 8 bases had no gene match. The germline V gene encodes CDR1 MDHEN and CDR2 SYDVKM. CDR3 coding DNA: TGTGCCAGCACCGGGGGGGGCTGTCACTACGAGCAGTACTTC. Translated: CASTGGGCHYEQYF.

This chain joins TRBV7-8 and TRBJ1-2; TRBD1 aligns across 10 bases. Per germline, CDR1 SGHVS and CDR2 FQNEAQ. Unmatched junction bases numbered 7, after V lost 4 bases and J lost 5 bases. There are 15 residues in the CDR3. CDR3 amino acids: CASSSRQGASYGYTF. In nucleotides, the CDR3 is TGTGCCAGCAGCTCCCGACAGGGGGCCTCGTATGGCTACACCTTC.

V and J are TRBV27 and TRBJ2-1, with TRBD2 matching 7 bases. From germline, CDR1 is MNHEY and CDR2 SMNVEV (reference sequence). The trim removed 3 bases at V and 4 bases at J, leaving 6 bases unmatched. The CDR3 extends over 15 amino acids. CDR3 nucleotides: TGTGCCAGCAGTTTTCGCGGGAGAGGATACAATGAGCAGTTCTTC. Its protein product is CASSFRGRGYNEQFF.

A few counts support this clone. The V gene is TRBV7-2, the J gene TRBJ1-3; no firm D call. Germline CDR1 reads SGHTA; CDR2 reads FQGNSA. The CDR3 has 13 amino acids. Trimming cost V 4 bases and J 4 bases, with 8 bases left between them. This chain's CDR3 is CASSSFRGNTIYF. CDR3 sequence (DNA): TGTGCCAGCAGCTCCTTTCGGGGAAACACCATATATTTT. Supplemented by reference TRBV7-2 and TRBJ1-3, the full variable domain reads GAGVSQSPSNKVTEKGKDVELRCDPISGHTALYWYRQSLGQGLEFLIYFQGNSAPDKSGLPSDRFSAERTGGSVSTLTIQRTQQEDSAVYLCASSSFRGNTIYFGEGSWLTVV.

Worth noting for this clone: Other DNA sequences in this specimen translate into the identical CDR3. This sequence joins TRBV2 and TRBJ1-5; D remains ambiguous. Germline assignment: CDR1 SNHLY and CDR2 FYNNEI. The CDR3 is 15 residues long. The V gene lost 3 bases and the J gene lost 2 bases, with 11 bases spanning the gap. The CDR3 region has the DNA TGTGCCAGCAGTGAGGAGGGCTTGGGCAATCAGCCCCAGCATTTT. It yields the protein CASSEEGLGNQPQHF.

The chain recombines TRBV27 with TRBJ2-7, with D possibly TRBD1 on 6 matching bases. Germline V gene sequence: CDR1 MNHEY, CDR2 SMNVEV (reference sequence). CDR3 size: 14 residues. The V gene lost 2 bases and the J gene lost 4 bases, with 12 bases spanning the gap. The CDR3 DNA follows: TGTGCCAGCAGTTTAGACAGGATCGATTACGAGCAGTACTTC. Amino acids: CASSLDRIDYEQYF.

CDR3 protein: CASSLMTGVSSYNEQFF. The CDR3 DNA sequence: TGTGCCAGCAGTTTAATGACAGGGGTGAGCTCCTACAATGAGCAGTTCTTC. V is TRBV27 and J is TRBJ2-1, with 8 positions matching TRBD1. CDR1 is MNHEY, CDR2 SMNVEV, per germline (reference sequence). J lost 0 bases, V lost 2 bases, and 6 bases had no gene match. The CDR3 contains 17 residues.

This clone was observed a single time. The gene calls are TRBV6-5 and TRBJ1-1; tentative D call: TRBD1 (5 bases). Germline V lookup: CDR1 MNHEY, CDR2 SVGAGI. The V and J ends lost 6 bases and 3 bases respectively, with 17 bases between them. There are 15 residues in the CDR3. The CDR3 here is CASSHFGGLHTEAFF. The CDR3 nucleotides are TGTGCCAGCAGCCACTTCGGGGGGTTACACACTGAAGCTTTCTTT.

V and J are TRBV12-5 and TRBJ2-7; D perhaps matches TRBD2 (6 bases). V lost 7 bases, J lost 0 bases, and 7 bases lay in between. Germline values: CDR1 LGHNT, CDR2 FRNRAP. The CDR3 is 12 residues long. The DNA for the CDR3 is TGTGCTAGTGCGGGGGACTCCTACGAGCAGTACTTC. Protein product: CASAGDSYEQYF.

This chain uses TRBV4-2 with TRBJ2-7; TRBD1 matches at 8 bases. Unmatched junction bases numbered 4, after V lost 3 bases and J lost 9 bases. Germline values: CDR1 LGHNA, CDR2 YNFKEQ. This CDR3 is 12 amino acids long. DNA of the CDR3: TGTGCCAGCAGCCAGTTAGGGACAGGGCAGTACTTC. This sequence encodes CASSQLGTGQYF.

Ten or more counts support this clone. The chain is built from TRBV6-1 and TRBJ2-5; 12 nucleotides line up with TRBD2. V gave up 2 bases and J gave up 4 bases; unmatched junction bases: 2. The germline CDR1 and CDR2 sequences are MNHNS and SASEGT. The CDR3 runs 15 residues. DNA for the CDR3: TGTGCCAGCAGTGAACTAGCGGGGGGGATAGAGACCCAGTACTTC. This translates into CASSELAGGIETQYF.

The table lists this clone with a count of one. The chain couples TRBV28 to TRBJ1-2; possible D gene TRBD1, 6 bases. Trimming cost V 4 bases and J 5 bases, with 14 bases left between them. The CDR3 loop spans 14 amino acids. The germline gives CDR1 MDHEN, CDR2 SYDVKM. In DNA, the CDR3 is TGTGCCAGCAGTTCTCCTTCGACAGGATATGGCTACACCTTC. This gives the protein CASSSPSTGYGYTF.

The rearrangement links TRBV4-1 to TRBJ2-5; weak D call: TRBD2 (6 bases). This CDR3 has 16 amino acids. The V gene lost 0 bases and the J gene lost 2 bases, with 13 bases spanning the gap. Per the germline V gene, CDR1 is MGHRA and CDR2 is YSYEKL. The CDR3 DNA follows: TGCGCCAGCAGCCAAGACCCGCTAGCGCAGCAAGAGACCCAGTACTTC. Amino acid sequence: CASSQDPLAQQETQYF.

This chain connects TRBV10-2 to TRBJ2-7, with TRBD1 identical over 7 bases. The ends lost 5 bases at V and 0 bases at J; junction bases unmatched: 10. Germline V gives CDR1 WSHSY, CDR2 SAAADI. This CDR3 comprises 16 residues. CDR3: CASSTGAVRSSYEQYF. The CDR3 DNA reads TGCGCCAGCAGTACAGGGGCGGTTCGGAGCTCCTACGAGCAGTACTTC.

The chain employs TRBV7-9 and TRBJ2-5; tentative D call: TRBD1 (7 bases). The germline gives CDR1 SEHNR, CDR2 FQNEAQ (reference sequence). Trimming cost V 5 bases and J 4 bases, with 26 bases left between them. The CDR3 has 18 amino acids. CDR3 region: CASSLGRTGPSSIETQYF. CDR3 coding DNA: TGTGCCAGCAGCCTGGGGAGGACAGGCCCCAGTTCTATAGAGACCCAGTACTTC.

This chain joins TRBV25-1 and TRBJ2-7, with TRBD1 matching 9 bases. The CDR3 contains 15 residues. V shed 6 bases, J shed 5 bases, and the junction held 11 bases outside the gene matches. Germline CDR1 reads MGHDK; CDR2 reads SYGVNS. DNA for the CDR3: TGTGCCAGCAGCACAACAGGGGGCGGAGTGGACGAGCAGTACTTC. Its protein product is CASSTTGGGVDEQYF.

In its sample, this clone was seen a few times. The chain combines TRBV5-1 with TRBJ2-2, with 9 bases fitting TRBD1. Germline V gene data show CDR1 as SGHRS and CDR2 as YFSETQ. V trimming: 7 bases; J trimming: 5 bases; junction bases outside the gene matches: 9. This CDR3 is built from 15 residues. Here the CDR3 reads CASLRGTGLTGELFF. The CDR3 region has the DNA TGCGCCAGCCTAAGGGGGACAGGGTTGACCGGGGAGCTGTTTTTT.